This T cell receptor beta chain was sequenced during a study of shared clonotypes between healthy human individuals. TCRdb's table, derived via immunoSEQ multiplex PCR, lists solely in-frame clones and lacks some. The sample shows under 1,100,000 clones, around 74% of them seen only once. Germline V gene lookup returns CDR1 WNHNN and CDR2 SYGVQD (reference sequence). The CDR3 has 13 residues. V was cut by 2 bases and J by 3 bases, with 7 bases left in between. The gene calls are TRBV10-1 and TRBJ1-1; D call uncertain. The clonotype was recovered from a man between 18 and 29 years old in good health. The source material was memory CD4+ T cells sorted from blood. As to subset: CD45RA-negative fraction. The CDR3 sequence: CASSEEAHTEAFF. The CDR3 bases are TGCGCCAGCAGTGAGGAAGCCCACACTGAAGCTTTCTTT.